Sequencing of this T cell receptor (beta chain) was carried out in a study of graft-versus-host responses after intestinal transplantation. About the study: All of the recipients had induction that used anti-thymocyte globulin, then tacrolimus and steroids for two to four years.

As to this clone: Its target is not known.

Method: immunoSEQ multiplex PCR; TCRdb's copy keeps in-frame clones and lacks some. The sample yields about 26,000 clones, 82% seen once. This CDR3 comprises 15 residues. The ends lost 2 bases at V and 0 bases at J; junction bases unmatched: 4. Germline V gene data show CDR1 as SGHTA and CDR2 as FQGNSA. Overall study results and limits: The highest levels of circulating GvH clones went along with early declines in HvG clones after transplant. Recipient bone marrow held GvH clones, some seen earlier in ileum or blood.

The V call is TRBV7-2, the J call TRBJ2-7; 7 nucleotides line up with TRBD2. The sequence was collected from a human donor who received an intestinal transplant. Sequencing was performed on unstimulated CD4+ T cells sorted from spleen or lymph node cells, taken before intestinal transplant. The CDR3 is CASSLSGGSSYEQYF. The CDR3 DNA reads TGTGCCAGCAGCTTATCCGGGGGGTCCTCCTACGAGCAGTACTTC.